This is a list of T cell receptor beta chains from one sample in a study of cytomegalovirus exposure and HLA in healthy donors. Assay used: immunoSEQ multiplex PCR; TCRdb lists only in-frame clones, some missing. This sample yields approximately 92,000 clones, of which roughly 69% are seen a single time; 2.7% belongs to the top ten. The source material was PBMCs. The receptor set was obtained from a man aged 45-65 years in good health and CMV-seronegative. Both conserved end residues are part of each CDR3. Fields, in order: J gene, V gene, clone size, D gene, CDR3 protein, CDR3 DNA. The D gene is left open where the match is weak. Clone sizes are given selectively: once, few, many, or a class where the clone is expanded.

>TRBJ2-3|TRBV7-2|-|-
CASSRTASTDTQYF
TGTGCCAGCAGCAGGACAGCTAGCACAGATACGCAGTATTTT
>TRBJ1-5|TRBV5-8|-|-
CASDRGGLTNQPQHF
TGTGCCAGCGACCGGGGGGGCCTAACGAATCAGCCCCAGCATTTT
>TRBJ1-1|TRBV6-1|-|TRBD1
CASRRGPSTEAFF
TGTGCCAGCAGAAGGGGGCCTTCCACTGAAGCTTTCTTT
>TRBJ2-2|TRBV5-1|-|-
CASSLGGPTGELFF
TGCGCCAGCAGCTTGGGGGGGCCCACCGGGGAGCTGTTTTTT
>TRBJ2-3|TRBV5-4|few|-
CASSARGGQGDTQYF
TGTGCCAGCAGCGCACGAGGGGGACAAGGAGATACGCAGTATTTT
>TRBJ2-7|TRBV5-6|-|-
CASSLGPGSYEQYF
TGTGCCAGCAGCTTGGGTCCGGGATCCTACGAGCAGTACTTC
>TRBJ1-1|TRBV5-1|-|-
CASSLQGSETEAFF
TGCGCCAGCAGCTTGCAGGGTAGTGAAACTGAAGCTTTCTTT
>TRBJ2-7|TRBV27|-|-
CASRGTVSYEQYF
TGTGCCAGCCGCGGGACGGTTTCCTACGAGCAGTACTTC
>TRBJ1-1|TRBV15|-|-
CATSRDEGLTVMNTEAFF
TGTGCCACCAGCAGAGATGAGGGACTGACCGTTATGAACACTGAAGCTTTCTTT
>TRBJ2-3|TRBV29-1|-|-
CSVKEGARSYTQYF
TGCAGCGTTAAGGAGGGGGCCCGGAGCTATACGCAGTATTTT
>TRBJ2-3|TRBV7-9|-|-
CASSRTGRGTDTQYF
TGTGCCAGCAGCCGCACAGGTCGCGGCACAGATACGCAGTATTTT
>TRBJ1-1|TRBV7-9|-|TRBD1
CASSLAQGARAEAFF
TGTGCCAGCAGCTTAGCGCAGGGGGCGAGGGCTGAAGCTTTCTTT
>TRBJ1-4|TRBV6-1|-|TRBD1
CASSRGQDLEKLFF
TGTGCCAGCAGTAGGGGACAGGACCTTGAAAAACTGTTTTTT
>TRBJ2-1|TRBV27|-|TRBD2
CASRLYPGIAGGYNEQFF
TGTGCCAGCAGGTTATACCCGGGAATAGCGGGAGGCTACAATGAGCAGTTCTTC
>TRBJ1-1|TRBV5-6|-|-
CASSLVSVGDVTEAFF
TGTGCCAGCAGCTTGGTGTCTGTAGGGGATGTCACTGAAGCTTTCTTT
>TRBJ1-1|TRBV11-2|-|-
CASSYYPNTEAFF
TGTGCCAGCAGCTACTATCCGAACACTGAAGCTTTCTTT
>TRBJ2-4|TRBV29-1|-|-
CSVGHSLYNIQYF
TGCAGCGTTGGCCACAGTCTTTATAACATTCAGTACTTC
>TRBJ1-5|TRBV28|-|TRBD1
CASRPPPGQGLVDQPQHF
TGTGCCAGCAGACCCCCCCCGGGACAGGGATTGGTAGATCAGCCCCAGCATTTT
>TRBJ1-1|TRBV2|few|-
CASFRDTGQGAFF
TGTGCCAGTTTTCGGGACACGGGCCAAGGAGCTTTCTTT
>TRBJ2-1|TRBV6-5|-|-
CASSYLRGSYNEQFF
TGTGCCAGCAGTTACCTCCGGGGGTCCTACAATGAGCAGTTCTTC
>TRBJ2-3|TRBV7-2|-|TRBD2
CASRKTSGTTDTQYF
TGTGCCAGCAGGAAGACTAGCGGCACCACAGATACGCAGTATTTT
>TRBJ2-3|TRBV29-1|once|TRBD1
CSVETPGQVLESSTDTQYF
TGCAGCGTTGAAACCCCGGGACAGGTATTAGAATCTAGCACAGATACGCAGTATTTT
>TRBJ2-1|TRBV6-5|-|-
CASRNRDSYNEQFF
TGTGCCAGCAGGAACAGGGATAGTTACAATGAGCAGTTCTTC
>TRBJ1-4|TRBV7-8|few|-
CASGPLAATNEKLFF
TGTGCCAGCGGCCCCCTTGCCGCAACTAATGAAAAACTGTTTTTT
>TRBJ1-2|TRBV6-5|-|-
CASSQTGLFYGYTF
TGTGCCAGCAGTCAAACAGGGTTATTCTATGGCTACACCTTC
>TRBJ1-4|TRBV7-8|-|-
CASSLSRANEKLFF
TGTGCCAGCAGCTTATCCCGGGCTAATGAAAAACTGTTTTTT
>TRBJ2-7|TRBV5-6|-|-
CASSSRYSEQYF
TGTGCCAGCAGCTCCAGGTATTCCGAGCAGTACTTC
>TRBJ2-7|TRBV20-1|-|-
CSAAKSEQYF
TGCAGTGCTGCGAAGAGCGAGCAGTACTTC
>TRBJ1-2|TRBV30|once|-
CAWNQQGNYGYTF
TGTGCCTGGAATCAGCAGGGCAACTATGGCTACACCTTC
>TRBJ2-2|TRBV11-3|-|TRBD2
CASTPGGPGELFF
TGTGCCAGCACTCCGGGGGGTCCCGGGGAGCTGTTTTTT
>TRBJ1-4|TRBV2|-|-
CAGGKGATNEKLFF
TGTGCCGGAGGGAAGGGTGCAACTAATGAAAAACTGTTTTTT
>TRBJ2-1|TRBV19|-|-
CASSIIRNEQFF
TGTGCCAGTAGTATCATCCGGAATGAGCAGTTCTTC
>TRBJ2-5|TRBV6-5|-|TRBD1
CASMGTGWTQYF
TGTGCCAGCATGGGGACAGGGTGGACCCAGTACTTC
>TRBJ1-2|TRBV16|once|TRBD1
CASSQLTGGGGYTF
TGTGCCAGCAGCCAATTGACAGGGGGAGGTGGCTACACCTTC
>TRBJ1-5|TRBV19|-|TRBD1
CASSTGTGRNQPQHF
TGTGCCAGTAGTACTGGGACAGGGAGGAATCAGCCCCAGCATTTT